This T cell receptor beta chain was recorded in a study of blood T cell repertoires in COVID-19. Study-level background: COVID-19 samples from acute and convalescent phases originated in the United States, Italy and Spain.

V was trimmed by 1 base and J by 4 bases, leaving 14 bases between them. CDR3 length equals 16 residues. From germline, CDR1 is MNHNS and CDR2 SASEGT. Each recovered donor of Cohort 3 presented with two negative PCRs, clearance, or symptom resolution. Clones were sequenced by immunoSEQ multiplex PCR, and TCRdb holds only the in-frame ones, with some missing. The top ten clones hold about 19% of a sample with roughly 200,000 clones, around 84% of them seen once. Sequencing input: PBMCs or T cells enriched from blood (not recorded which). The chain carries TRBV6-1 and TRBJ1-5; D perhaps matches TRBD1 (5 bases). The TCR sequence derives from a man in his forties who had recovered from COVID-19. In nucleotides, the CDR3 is TGTGCCAGCAGTGAAGGAAAGGGTCGGGGGAATCAGCCCCAGCATTTT. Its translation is CASSEGKGRGNQPQHF.